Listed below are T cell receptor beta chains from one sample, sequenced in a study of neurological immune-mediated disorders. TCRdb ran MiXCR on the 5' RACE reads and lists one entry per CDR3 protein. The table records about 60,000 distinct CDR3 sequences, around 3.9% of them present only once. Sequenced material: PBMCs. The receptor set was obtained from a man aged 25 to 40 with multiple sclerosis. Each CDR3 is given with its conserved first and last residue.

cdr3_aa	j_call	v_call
CASSFRQGSRANYGYTF	TRBJ1-2	TRBV12-3/TRBV12-4
CASSLRGYGRPPYEQYF	TRBJ2-7	TRBV7-2
CASSEQGDQPQHF	TRBJ1-5	TRBV25-1
CASSQAGAGWGETQYF	TRBJ2-5	TRBV11-2
CASSLAGLYEEKLFF	TRBJ1-4	TRBV5-1
CASSSTPGRGKSEAFF	TRBJ1-1	TRBV28
CSARRPGETQYF	TRBJ2-5	TRBV20-1
CASSPVTARGYGYTF	TRBJ1-2	TRBV5-1
CASSWERADYNEQFF	TRBJ2-1	TRBV5-1
CASSPTSVVDTQYF	TRBJ2-3	TRBV11-2
CASSQTRGGGNQPQHF	TRBJ1-5	TRBV7-8
CASSPAGARNEQFF	TRBJ2-1	TRBV12-3/TRBV12-4
CSVEGRGGGYEQYF	TRBJ2-7	TRBV29-1
CASSQTSGRDDEQYF	TRBJ2-7	TRBV3-1
CASSQLTVQAQFF	TRBJ2-1	TRBV3-1
CSARIKRGGYNEQFF	TRBJ2-1	TRBV20-1
CASSAGTSGRVGETQYF	TRBJ2-5	TRBV6-1
CASSGGAGQPQNF	TRBJ1-5	TRBV7-9
CASTRGGNTDTQYF	TRBJ2-3	TRBV28
CASSNGQGDTEAFF	TRBJ1-1	TRBV7-8
CASSFRGNQPQNF	TRBJ1-5	TRBV28
CASSPRLGVDTQYF	TRBJ2-3	TRBV14
CASSRTGTDLYNEQFF	TRBJ2-1	TRBV7-8
CSVEPGPTTEAFF	TRBJ1-1	TRBV29-1
CSADSGSSYNEQFF	TRBJ2-1	TRBV29-1
CSAIPGQGFGEQYF	TRBJ2-7	TRBV20-1
CASSLVPGQSNYGYTF	TRBJ1-2	TRBV5-1
CSALTGETGELFF	TRBJ2-2	TRBV20-1
CASSPPERGELFF	TRBJ2-2	TRBV27
CASSPSQVGEAFF	TRBJ1-1	TRBV14
CASTPGGKSNEQFF	TRBJ2-1	TRBV12-3/TRBV12-4
CASSLSTDNQPQHF	TRBJ1-5	TRBV7-9
CASRPTSAGSQPQHF	TRBJ1-5	TRBV4-1
CASSELATTGELFF	TRBJ2-2	TRBV2
CASSPRGDNQPQHF	TRBJ1-5	TRBV14
CSARGPGMREQYF	TRBJ2-7	TRBV20-1
CATSRERGLVVEQYF	TRBJ2-7	TRBV15
CSALRSSQETQYF	TRBJ2-5	TRBV20-1
CASSPVPGGRGTEAFF	TRBJ1-1	TRBV3-1
CASSYSRTGGYWKLFF	TRBJ1-4	TRBV28
CASSHGSSQETQYF	TRBJ2-5	TRBV18
CASSQGLADSSYEQYF	TRBJ2-7	TRBV3-1
CASSVGGSGYTF	TRBJ1-2	TRBV9
CASSPGTSNGELFF	TRBJ2-2	TRBV12-3/TRBV12-4
CASTDGLAGEQYF	TRBJ2-7	TRBV6-5
CASSLGTGGRFSGNTIYF	TRBJ1-3	TRBV7-6
CASSLTGGGGQPQHF	TRBJ1-5	TRBV12-3/TRBV12-4
CASSLWGLSDMNTEAFF	TRBJ1-1	TRBV5-1
CASGFYRDSSYEQYF	TRBJ2-7	TRBV5-6
CASSRDGGNTIYF	TRBJ1-3	TRBV12-3/TRBV12-4
CASSETKRETTTNSYEQYF	TRBJ2-7	TRBV6-1
CASGGGYPYEQYF	TRBJ2-7	TRBV27
CASSSRGRRTFF	TRBJ1-1	TRBV28
CASSLSERPGGAAFF	TRBJ1-1	TRBV27
CASSLSSGRVGEQFF	TRBJ2-1	TRBV27
CASSTTLSYEQYF	TRBJ2-7	TRBV6-1